This T cell receptor beta chain was identified in a study of patients and donors after allogeneic stem cell transplantation. V dropped 7 bases and J dropped 9 bases, with 13 bases sitting between them. CDR3 length equals 11 residues. There are a few counts of this clonotype. From the RT-PCR reads, TCRdb called clonotypes with MiXCR, one entry per CDR3 protein. The top ten hold 25% to 30% of the sample, which has approximately 160,000 distinct CDR3 sequences, 24% seen once. The sample consisted of blood, either unsorted or a sorted T cell fraction (not recorded which). V and J are TRBV12-3 or TRBV12-4 and TRBJ2-7, with a weak D call TRBD1 (6 bases). The source is a human donor who was either an allogeneic HSCT recipient or a stem cell or donor lymphocyte infusion donor (not recorded which). It is not recorded whose cells these are; they may come from a transplant donor. The DNA for the CDR3 is TGTGCCAGCACCACGGACAGAAGGCAGTACTTC. The encoded protein is CASTTDRRQYF.